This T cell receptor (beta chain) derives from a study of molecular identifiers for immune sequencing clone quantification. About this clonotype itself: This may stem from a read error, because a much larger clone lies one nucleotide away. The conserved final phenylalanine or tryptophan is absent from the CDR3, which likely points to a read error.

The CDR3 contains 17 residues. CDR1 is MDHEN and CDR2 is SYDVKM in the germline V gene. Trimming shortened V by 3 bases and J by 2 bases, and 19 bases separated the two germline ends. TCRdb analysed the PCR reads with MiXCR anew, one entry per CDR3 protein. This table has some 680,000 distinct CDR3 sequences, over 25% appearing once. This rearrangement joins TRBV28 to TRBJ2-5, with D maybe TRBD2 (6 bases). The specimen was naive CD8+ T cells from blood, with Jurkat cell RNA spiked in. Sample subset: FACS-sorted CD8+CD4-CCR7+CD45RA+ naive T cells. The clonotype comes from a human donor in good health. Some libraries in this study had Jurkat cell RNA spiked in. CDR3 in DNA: TGTGCCAGCAGTTTGACTCCGGACTATTGGGAGCAAGAGACCCAGTACTCC. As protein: CASSLTPDYWEQETQYS.